These 30 T cell receptor beta chains were all obtained from the same sample, sequenced in a study of T cell repertoires in cytomegalovirus infection. TCRdb analysed the reads with MiXCR anew, one entry per CDR3 protein. The profile shows 150,000 to 200,000 distinct CDR3 sequences, about 21% of them singletons. Source material: PBMCs. The receptors originated from a human donor in good health (CMV status not recorded). Some clones in this sample may be carry-over from other donors' samples.

The chain carries TRBV7-2 and TRBJ2-5; no definite D call. There are 14 residues in the CDR3. Per germline, CDR1 SGHTA and CDR2 FQGNSA. The V and J ends lost 5 bases and 4 bases respectively, with 14 bases between them. The CDR3 region has the DNA TGTGCCAGCAGCCCTGGGCCTTTCCGAGAGACCCAGTACTTC. This codes for CASSPGPFRETQYF.

The chain uses TRBV28 and TRBJ2-7; 8 bases map to TRBD2. CDR1 is MDHEN and CDR2 is SYDVKM in the germline V gene. Trimming cost V 5 bases and J 3 bases; bases outside gene matches: 9. The CDR3 totals 15 residues. CDR3 amino acids: CASSPPGAGDYEQYF. DNA of the CDR3: TGTGCCAGCAGTCCCCCCGGAGCGGGAGACTACGAGCAGTACTTC.

This clonotype came up a few times. CDR3 amino acids: CASSPRGGGETQYF. DNA for the CDR3: TGTGCCAGCAGCCCGCGGGGGGGCGGTGAGACCCAGTACTTC. The chain couples TRBV5-4 to TRBJ2-5; TRBD2 agrees at 9 bases. The V gene's germline CDR1 is SGHNT and CDR2 YYREEE (reference sequence). The trim removed 4 bases at V and 5 bases at J, leaving 6 bases unmatched. The CDR3 totals 14 residues.

This clonotype was found a few times. This rearrangement joins TRBV15 to TRBJ2-2, with D maybe TRBD2 (5 bases). The CDR3 length is 15 residues. CDR1 is LNHNV, CDR2 YYDKDF, per germline (reference sequence). In DNA, the CDR3 is TGTGCGGCCGGGGTGATGAGCGGCTCCACCGGGGAGCTGTTTTTT. It translates to CAAGVMSGSTGELFF. The full variable domain, its missing parts supplied by reference TRBV15 and TRBJ2-2, is DAMVIQNPRYQVTQFGKPVTLSCSQTLNHNVMYWYQQKSSQAPKLLFHYYDKDFNNEADTPDNFQSRRPNTSFCFLDIRSPGLGDTAMYLCAAGVMSGSTGELFFGEGSRLTVL.

This clonotype turned up a few times. This chain uses TRBV25-1 with TRBJ1-2; 7 nucleotides agree with TRBD1. J lost 6 bases, V lost 6 bases, and 7 bases had no gene match. Germline CDR1 and CDR2: MGHDK and SYGVNS. The CDR3 contains 13 residues. The CDR3 DNA follows: TGTGCCAGCAGCCCAGGAGGGGGCCATGGCTACACCTTC. Protein: CASSPGGGHGYTF.

This clonotype was found a few times. This chain links TRBV7-2 with TRBJ2-1, with D possibly TRBD2 on 6 matching bases. This CDR3 has 17 amino acids. From germline, CDR1 is SGHTA and CDR2 FQGNSA. Trimming shortened V by 2 bases and J by 9 bases, and 23 bases separated the two germline ends. The chain's CDR3 is CASSLRGGTPRGGEQFF. The CDR3 DNA reads as TGTGCCAGCAGCTTACGGGGCGGGACCCCAAGAGGTGGTGAGCAGTTCTTC.

This clonotype has ten or more counts. The chain uses TRBV7-9 and TRBJ1-2; D uncertain. Germline CDR1 is SEHNR and CDR2 is FQNEAQ (reference sequence). Trimming stripped 6 bases from V and 7 bases from J, with 21 bases between. The CDR3 covers 15 residues. In DNA, the CDR3 is TGTGCCAGCAGTCAAACGACACGCCTTGGGCGTGGCTACACCTTC. Amino acids: CASSQTTRLGRGYTF.

This clonotype occurred a few times. The chain carries TRBV7-3 and TRBJ2-2; D gene uncertain. The germline V gene has CDR1 SGHTA and CDR2 FQGTGA. Trimming removed 3 bases at V and 6 bases at J, with 11 bases between. The CDR3 sequence is 14 residues long. The CDR3 region is CASSLGSRAGELFF. The CDR3 region has the DNA TGTGCCAGCAGCTTGGGGTCTCGGGCCGGGGAGCTGTTTTTT.

This clonotype has a count of ten or more. The V call is TRBV4-1, the J call TRBJ1-4, with D unclear. V lost 0 bases and J 11 bases, leaving 16 bases between the germline ends. This CDR3 contains 15 residues. Germline values: CDR1 MGHRA, CDR2 YSYEKL. This CDR3 reads CASSQEKGHTRKLFF. CDR3 in DNA: TGCGCCAGCAGCCAAGAAAAAGGGCATACCAGGAAACTGTTTTTT.

The chain joins TRBV5-1 to TRBJ2-1; 9 bases match TRBD1. This CDR3 region has 15 residues. CDR1 and CDR2 (germline): SGHRS, YFSETQ. V shed 5 bases, J shed 9 bases, and the junction held 12 bases outside the gene matches. The CDR3 DNA is TGCGCCAGCAGGCTCACCACAGGGGGCGCGGGTGAGCAGTTCTTC. This codes for CASRLTTGGAGEQFF.

This clonotype was recorded at least ten times. This chain connects TRBV7-2 to TRBJ1-6; D gene unclear. The CDR3 sequence is 18 residues long. Germline V lookup: CDR1 SGHTA, CDR2 FQGNSA. With 5 bases removed from V and 0 bases from J, the gap between germline ends came to 17 bases. The CDR3 reads CASSQPVGVASYNSPLHF. The CDR3 coding sequence is TGTGCCAGCAGCCAACCCGTGGGCGTAGCCTCCTATAATTCACCCCTCCACTTT.

The chain couples TRBV12-3 or TRBV12-4 to TRBJ1-6; the match to TRBD1 covers 9 bases. J gave up 8 bases and V 4 bases, and 6 bases lay outside the gene matches. The CDR3 length is 15 residues. The CDR3 DNA follows: TGTGCCAGCAGTTCCACAGGGGGCGCTTATTCACCCCTCCACTTT. Protein sequence: CASSSTGGAYSPLHF.

This clonotype has a handful of counts. The chain couples TRBV11-1 to TRBJ1-1, with TRBD1 matching 10 bases. The V segment lost 5 bases and the J segment 3 bases; nucleotides outside the gene matches: 6. The CDR3 runs 15 residues. CDR1 is SGHAT and CDR2 is FQDESV in the germline V gene (reference sequence). The CDR3 is CASSPGQGIDTEAFF. The CDR3 nucleotides read TGTGCCAGCAGCCCGGGACAGGGGATAGACACTGAAGCTTTCTTT. The full variable domain, its missing parts supplied by reference TRBV11-1 and TRBJ1-1, is EAEVAQSPRYKITEKSQAVAFWCDPISGHATLYWYRQILGQGPELLVQFQDESVVDDSQLPKDRFSAERLKGVDSTLKIQPAELGDSAMYLCASSPGQGIDTEAFFGQGTRLTVV.

The V and J genes are TRBV5-1 and TRBJ2-7; 11 bases agree with TRBD2. This CDR3 has 17 residues. Per the germline V gene, CDR1 is SGHRS and CDR2 is YFSETQ. V shed 4 bases, J shed 0 bases, and the junction held 9 bases outside the gene matches. The CDR3 DNA reads TGCGCCAGCAGCCCGGGACTAGCGGCACCAAGCTCCTACGAGCAGTACTTC. It translates to CASSPGLAAPSSYEQYF.

The CDR3 loop reads CASSPGGPMSGDTQYF. The CDR3 bases are TGTGCCAGCAGCCCCGGCGGGCCGATGTCTGGGGATACGCAGTATTTT. V usage is TRBV5-4 and J usage is TRBJ2-3, with D possibly matching TRBD2 (5 bases). In germline, CDR1 is SGHNT, CDR2 YYREEE (reference sequence). V was pared by 4 bases and J by 6 bases, with 21 bases between. The CDR3 contains 16 residues.

The chain uses TRBV7-9 and TRBJ2-3; D ambiguous. This CDR3 is 12 amino acids long. Per the germline V gene, CDR1 is SEHNR and CDR2 is FQNEAQ (reference sequence). V lost 8 bases and J 0 bases, leaving 6 bases between the germline ends. CDR3 sequence reads: CASGKSTDTQYF. The DNA of the CDR3 is TGTGCCAGCGGCAAAAGCACAGATACGCAGTATTTT. Supplemented by reference TRBV7-9 and TRBJ2-3, the full variable domain reads DTGVSQNPRHKITKRGQNVTFRCDPISEHNRLYWYRQTLGQGPEFLTYFQNEAQLEKSRLLSDRFSAERPKGSFSTLEIQRTEQGDSAMYLCASGKSTDTQYFGPGTRLTVL.

The chain uses TRBV20-1 and TRBJ2-7; 8 positions agree with TRBD2. This CDR3 contains 15 residues. The ends lost 2 bases at V and 9 bases at J; junction bases unmatched: 15. Germline CDR1 reads DFQATT; CDR2 reads SNEGSKA (reference sequence). The CDR3 reads CSARTLGERESLQYF. CDR3 nucleotide sequence: TGCAGTGCTAGAACCCTTGGGGAGCGGGAGAGCTTGCAGTACTTC.

This clonotype was detected a few times. The chain links TRBV5-1 to TRBJ2-1; 9 nucleotides line up with TRBD2. The germline CDR1 and CDR2 sequences are SGHRS and YFSETQ. The CDR3 has 17 amino acids. With V trimmed by 4 bases and J by 2 bases, 10 bases remained unmatched. CDR3 sequence: CASSGIGLASTYNEQFF. In nucleotides, the CDR3 is TGCGCCAGCAGCGGAATAGGACTAGCGTCGACCTACAATGAGCAGTTCTTC.

This clonotype was counted between two and nine times. This chain uses TRBV5-4 with TRBJ2-2; D possibly matches TRBD1 or TRBD2 (5 bases each). V was trimmed by 7 bases and J by 2 bases, leaving 9 bases between them. CDR3 length equals 13 residues. Germline V gene data show CDR1 as SGHNT and CDR2 as YYREEE (reference sequence). The CDR3 nucleotides are TGTGCCAGCTGGGACCAAAACACCGGGGAGCTGTTTTTT. This translates into CASWDQNTGELFF.

This CDR3 reads CASSTSYGRRAFF. CDR3 bases: TGTGCCAGCAGCACCTCATACGGCAGGCGGGCTTTCTTT. The chain carries TRBV28 and TRBJ1-1, with D hard to call. V was pared by 6 bases and J by 11 bases, with 19 bases between. There are 13 residues in the CDR3. Looked up from germline, CDR1 is MDHEN and CDR2 is SYDVKM.

V gene TRBV5-4 combines with J gene TRBJ1-1; 8 positions agree with TRBD1. With 0 bases clipped from V and 4 bases from J, the junction kept 5 bases outside the gene matches. Germline CDR1 is SGHNT and CDR2 is YYREEE (reference sequence). The CDR3 is 15 residues long. The CDR3 spells CASSLDATGATEAFF. The CDR3 DNA follows: TGTGCCAGCAGCTTGGACGCGACAGGGGCCACTGAAGCTTTCTTT.

The genes are TRBV2 and TRBJ2-1; 13 bases match TRBD2. The CDR3 is 12 amino acids. V trimming: 11 bases; J trimming: 9 bases; junction bases outside the gene matches: 4. Germline CDR1 is SNHLY and CDR2 is FYNNEI. The CDR3 nucleotides read TGTGCCGTGGGGACTAGCGGGATTGAGCAGTTCTTC. It yields the protein CAVGTSGIEQFF.

The chain employs TRBV14 and TRBJ2-1; the match to TRBD2 covers 11 bases. CDR1 and CDR2 (germline): SGHDN, FVKESK. V dropped 4 bases and J dropped 10; count of bases not matched to a gene: 9. The CDR3 loop spans 15 amino acids. CDR3 residues: CASSRLAGLFGEQFF. The DNA of the CDR3 is TGTGCCAGCAGCCGACTAGCGGGGCTCTTTGGCGAGCAGTTCTTC.

The genes are TRBV14 and TRBJ2-7, with no clear D. CDR3 length: 15 amino acids. Germline CDR1 is SGHDN and CDR2 is FVKESK. V was shortened by 4 bases and J by 0 bases, with 13 bases between the two germline ends. The CDR3, as DNA: TGTGCCAGCAGCCCAGACCCACGTAGCTCCTACGAGCAGTACTTC. As protein: CASSPDPRSSYEQYF. Looking up the rest from reference TRBV14 and TRBJ2-7 gives the full variable domain: EAGVTQFPSHSVIEKGQTVTLRCDPISGHDNLYWYRRVMGKEIKFLLHFVKESKQDESGMPNNRFLAERTGGTYSTLKVQPAELEDSGVYFCASSPDPRSSYEQYFGPGTRLTVT.

V is TRBV11-2 and J is TRBJ2-4, with D maybe TRBD1 (6 bases). Germline-derived CDR1 and CDR2 are SGHAT and FQNNGV. V was pared by 5 bases and J by 0 bases, with 20 bases between. The CDR3 runs to 18 residues. CDR3 protein: CASSRLVGGVLAKNIQYF. CDR3 DNA sequence: TGTGCCAGCAGCCGTCTTGTAGGGGGAGTACTAGCCAAAAACATTCAGTACTTC.

The rearrangement joins TRBV14 to TRBJ1-1; D perhaps matches TRBD1 (6 bases). Germline V gene lookup returns CDR1 SGHDN and CDR2 FVKESK. The CDR3 extends over 15 amino acids. V gave up 2 bases and J gave up 1 base, with 11 bases separating them. In nucleotides, the CDR3 is TGTGCCAGCAGCCAAAGTTCAGGGGCGAACACTGAAGCTTTCTTT. Translated: CASSQSSGANTEAFF.

In its sample, this clonotype was seen once. The chain recombines TRBV5-1 with TRBJ2-1, with 7 bases matching TRBD2. Germline assignment: CDR1 SGHRS and CDR2 YFSETQ. The CDR3 loop spans 17 amino acids. J lost 5 bases, V lost 1 base, and 12 bases had no gene match. For the CDR3, the DNA is TGCGCCAGCAGCTTGAAGGTGGCGGGAGAGGGGAACAATGAGCAGTTCTTC. Protein sequence: CASSLKVAGEGNNEQFF.

This clonotype was recorded only once. A much larger clone differs from this one at a single base, so this may be a read error. Because the CDR3 is missing its conserved closing phenylalanine or tryptophan, this is likely a read error. This chain uses TRBV7-2 with TRBJ2-5, with 15 bases that match TRBD2. The V and J ends lost 5 bases and 4 bases, in that order; junction bases with no gene match: 5. The CDR3 is 16 residues long. Germline loops: CDR1 SGHTA, CDR2 FQGNSA. The CDR3 DNA reads TGTGCCAGCAGCCAAGCGGGACTAGCGGGAGGAGAGACCCAGTACATC. Its translation is CASSQAGLAGGETQYI.

This clonotype has only a few counts. The chain uses TRBV4-1 and TRBJ2-1; D is undetermined. The V end was cut by 7 bases, the J end by 3 bases, with 16 bases between. This CDR3 contains 15 residues. Per germline, CDR1 MGHRA and CDR2 YSYEKL. CDR3 in amino acids: CASNPEGSYYNEQFF. The CDR3, as DNA: TGCGCCAGCAACCCTGAAGGTTCTTACTACAATGAGCAGTTCTTC.

This clonotype was seen repeatedly, ten times or more. The genes are TRBV7-3 and TRBJ2-1; TRBD1 might be the D (6 bases). V lost 4 bases and J 12 bases, leaving 16 bases between the germline ends. Per germline, CDR1 SGHTA and CDR2 FQGTGA. The CDR3 has 13 amino acids. The CDR3 region is CASSSTTGSRQFF. In DNA form, the CDR3 reads TGTGCCAGCAGCTCGACTACAGGGTCGAGGCAGTTCTTC. The full variable domain, its missing parts supplied by reference TRBV7-3 and TRBJ2-1, is GAGVSQTPSNKVTEKGKYVELRCDPISGHTALYWYRQSLGQGPEFLIYFQGTGAADDSGLPNDRFFAVRPEGSVSTLKIQRTERGDSAVYLCASSSTTGSRQFFGPGTRLTVL.